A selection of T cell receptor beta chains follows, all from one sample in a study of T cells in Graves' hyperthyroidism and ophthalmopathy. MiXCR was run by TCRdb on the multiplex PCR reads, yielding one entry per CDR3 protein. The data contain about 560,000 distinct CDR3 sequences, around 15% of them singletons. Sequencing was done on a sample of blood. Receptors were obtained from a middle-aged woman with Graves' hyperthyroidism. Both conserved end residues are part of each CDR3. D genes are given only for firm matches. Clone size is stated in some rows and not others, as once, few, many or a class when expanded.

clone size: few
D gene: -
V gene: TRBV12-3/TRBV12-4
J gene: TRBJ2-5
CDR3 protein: CASSLGSGAGGETQYF
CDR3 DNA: TGTGCCAGCAGTTTAGGTAGTGGGGCAGGAGGAGAGACCCAGTACTTC

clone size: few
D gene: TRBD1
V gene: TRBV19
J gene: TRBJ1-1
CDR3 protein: CASSIAGGVTEAFF
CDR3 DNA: TGTGCCAGTAGTATTGCAGGGGGGGTCACTGAAGCTTTCTTT

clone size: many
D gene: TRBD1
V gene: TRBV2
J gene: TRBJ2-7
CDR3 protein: CASSEGLGTASEQYF
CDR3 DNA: TGTGCCAGCAGTGAAGGGTTAGGGACAGCCTCCGAGCAGTACTTC

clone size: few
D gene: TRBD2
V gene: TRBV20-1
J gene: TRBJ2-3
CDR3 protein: CSASGREYLRDTQYF
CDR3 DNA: TGCAGTGCTAGTGGGCGGGAGTATCTGAGAGATACGCAGTATTTT

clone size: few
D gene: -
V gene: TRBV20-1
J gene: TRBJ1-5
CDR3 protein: CSAGDFLRGNQPQHF
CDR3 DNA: TGCAGTGCTGGGGACTTTCTCAGGGGCAATCAGCCCCAGCATTTT

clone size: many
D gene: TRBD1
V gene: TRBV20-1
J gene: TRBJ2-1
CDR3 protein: CSARDRASYNEQFF
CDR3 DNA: TGCAGTGCTAGGGACAGGGCCTCCTACAATGAGCAGTTCTTC

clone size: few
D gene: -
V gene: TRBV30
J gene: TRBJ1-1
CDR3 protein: CAWSVKKNTEAFF
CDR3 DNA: TGTGCCTGGAGTGTGAAAAAGAACACTGAAGCTTTCTTT

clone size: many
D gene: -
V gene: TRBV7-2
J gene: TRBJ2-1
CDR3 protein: CASFSADEQFF
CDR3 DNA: TGTGCCAGCTTTAGCGCCGATGAGCAGTTCTTC

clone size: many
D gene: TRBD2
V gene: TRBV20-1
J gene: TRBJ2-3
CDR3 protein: CSAPSRLAGLTDTQYF
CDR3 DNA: TGCAGTGCTCCTAGCCGCCTAGCGGGGCTCACAGATACGCAGTATTTT

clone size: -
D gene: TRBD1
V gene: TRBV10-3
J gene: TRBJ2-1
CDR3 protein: CAIGESPGQGAPNEQFF
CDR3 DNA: TGTGCCATCGGTGAGTCCCCGGGACAGGGGGCTCCCAATGAGCAGTTCTTC

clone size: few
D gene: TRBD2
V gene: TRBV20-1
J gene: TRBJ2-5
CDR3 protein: CSAPTSGRRETQYF
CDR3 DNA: TGCAGTGCTCCCACTAGCGGGAGGAGAGAGACCCAGTACTTC

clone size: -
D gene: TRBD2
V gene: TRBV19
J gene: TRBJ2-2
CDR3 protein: CASNPSGRARTGELFF
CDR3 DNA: TGTGCCAGTAACCCTAGCGGGAGGGCCCGTACCGGGGAGCTGTTTTTT

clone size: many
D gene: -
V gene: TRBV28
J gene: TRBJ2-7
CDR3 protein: CASSSGESKQYF
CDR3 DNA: TGTGCCAGCAGTTCCGGCGAGTCGAAGCAGTACTTC

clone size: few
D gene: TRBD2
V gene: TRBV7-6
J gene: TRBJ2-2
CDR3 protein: CASSSQGSGREDTGELFF
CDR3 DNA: TGTGCCAGCAGCTCACAGGGGAGCGGGAGGGAGGACACCGGGGAGCTGTTTTTT

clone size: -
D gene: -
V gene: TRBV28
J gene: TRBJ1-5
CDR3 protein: CASSSSDRYSNQPQHF
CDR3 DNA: TGTGCCAGCAGCTCCTCTGACAGATATAGCAATCAGCCCCAGCATTTT

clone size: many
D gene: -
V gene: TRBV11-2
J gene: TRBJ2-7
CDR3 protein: CASSLGAGTPTYEQYF
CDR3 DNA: TGTGCCAGCAGCTTAGGGGCCGGGACACCTACCTACGAGCAGTACTTC

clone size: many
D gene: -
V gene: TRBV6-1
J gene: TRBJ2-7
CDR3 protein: CASSEVGSVMVYEQYF
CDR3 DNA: TGTGCCAGCAGTGAAGTAGGTTCGGTGATGGTCTACGAGCAGTACTTC

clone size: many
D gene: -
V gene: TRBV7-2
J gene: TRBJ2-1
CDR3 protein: CASRPTTDEQFF
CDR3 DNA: TGTGCCAGCAGGCCAACCACGGATGAGCAGTTCTTC

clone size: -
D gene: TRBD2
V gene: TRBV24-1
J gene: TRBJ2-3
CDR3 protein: CATSDAGLAGARTDTQYF
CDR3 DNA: TGTGCCACCAGTGACGCTGGACTAGCGGGAGCCCGCACAGATACGCAGTATTTT

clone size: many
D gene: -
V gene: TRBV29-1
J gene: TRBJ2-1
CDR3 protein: CSIAGTLYNEQFF
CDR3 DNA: TGCAGCATTGCCGGGACACTATACAATGAGCAGTTCTTC

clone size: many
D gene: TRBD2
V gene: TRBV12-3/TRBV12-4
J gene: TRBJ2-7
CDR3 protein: CASRASGSYEQYF
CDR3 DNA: TGTGCCAGCAGGGCTAGCGGGAGCTACGAGCAGTACTTC

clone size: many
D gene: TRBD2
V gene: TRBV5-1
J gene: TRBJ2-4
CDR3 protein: CASSPTSGSWDLTKNIQYF
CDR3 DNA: TGCGCCAGCAGCCCAACTAGCGGGAGTTGGGATTTAACCAAAAACATTCAGTACTTC

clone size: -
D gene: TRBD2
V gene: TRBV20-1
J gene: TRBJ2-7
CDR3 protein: CSARTHPGTSGRGVGYEQYF
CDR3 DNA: TGCAGTGCTAGAACCCACCCCGGGACTAGCGGGAGGGGGGTCGGCTACGAGCAGTACTTC

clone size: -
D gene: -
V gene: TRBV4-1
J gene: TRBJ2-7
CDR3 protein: CASSQEARVGQYF
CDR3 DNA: TGCGCCAGCAGCCAAGAGGCAAGGGTCGGGCAGTACTTC

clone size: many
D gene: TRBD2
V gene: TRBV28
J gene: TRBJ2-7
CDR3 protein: CASSSPGLAGGHEQYF
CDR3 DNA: TGTGCCAGCAGTTCCCCGGGACTAGCGGGAGGGCACGAGCAGTACTTC

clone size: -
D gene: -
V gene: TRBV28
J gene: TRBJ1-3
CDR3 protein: CASSFRPASGNTIYF
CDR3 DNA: TGTGCCAGCAGTTTTCGTCCAGCCTCTGGAAACACCATATATTTT

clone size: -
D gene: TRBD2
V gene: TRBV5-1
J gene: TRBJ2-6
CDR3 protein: CASSFGGDFSGANVLTF
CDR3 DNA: TGCGCCAGCAGCTTCGGGGGGGACTTTTCGGGGGCCAACGTCCTGACTTTC

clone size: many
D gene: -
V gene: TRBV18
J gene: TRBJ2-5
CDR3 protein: CASSRARRETQYF
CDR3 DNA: TGTGCCAGCTCACGGGCCAGGAGGGAGACCCAGTACTTC

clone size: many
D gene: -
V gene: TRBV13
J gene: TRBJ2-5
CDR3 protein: CASSADSDQETQYF
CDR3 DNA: TGTGCCAGCAGCGCCGACAGTGACCAAGAGACCCAGTACTTC

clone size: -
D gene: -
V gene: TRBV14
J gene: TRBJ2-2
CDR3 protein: CASSPYRTAGELFF
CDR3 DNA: TGTGCCAGCAGCCCCTATAGGACGGCCGGGGAGCTGTTTTTT

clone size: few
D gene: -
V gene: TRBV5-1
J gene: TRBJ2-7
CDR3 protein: CASNIDYTYEQYF
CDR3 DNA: TGCGCCAGCAATATCGATTATACCTACGAGCAGTACTTC

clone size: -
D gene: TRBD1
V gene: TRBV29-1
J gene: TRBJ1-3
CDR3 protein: CSDGTGTGNTIYF
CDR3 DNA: TGCAGCGATGGGACAGGGACTGGAAACACCATATATTTT

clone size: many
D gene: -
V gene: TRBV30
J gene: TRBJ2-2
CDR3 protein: CAWEFDTGELFF
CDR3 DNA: TGTGCCTGGGAGTTTGACACCGGGGAGCTGTTTTTT

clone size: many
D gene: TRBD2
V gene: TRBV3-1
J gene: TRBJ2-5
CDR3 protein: CASSQDPRGVGGETQYF
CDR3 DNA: TGTGCCAGCAGCCAAGATCCCCGGGGGGTCGGCGGGGAGACCCAGTACTTC

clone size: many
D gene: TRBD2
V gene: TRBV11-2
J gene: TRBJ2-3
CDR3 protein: CASSLTLREGLDTQYF
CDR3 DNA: TGTGCCAGCAGCTTAACCTTGCGGGAGGGTTTGGATACGCAGTATTTT

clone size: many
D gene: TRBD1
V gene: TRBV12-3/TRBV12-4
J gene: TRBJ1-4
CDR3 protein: CASSRDRRNEKLFF
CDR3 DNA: TGTGCCAGCAGCCGGGACAGGAGGAATGAAAAACTGTTTTTT

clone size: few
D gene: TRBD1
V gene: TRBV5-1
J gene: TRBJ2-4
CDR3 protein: CASSLGTGIRNIQYF
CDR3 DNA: TGCGCCAGCAGCTTGGGGACAGGTATAAGAAACATTCAGTACTTC

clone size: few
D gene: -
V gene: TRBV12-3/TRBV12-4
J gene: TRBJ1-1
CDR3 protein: CASSLSGGPEAFF
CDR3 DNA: TGTGCCAGCAGTTTATCGGGGGGACCTGAAGCTTTCTTT

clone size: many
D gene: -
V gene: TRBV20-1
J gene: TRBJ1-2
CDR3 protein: CSASRNSYGYTF
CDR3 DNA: TGCAGTGCTAGCCGAAACTCCTATGGCTACACCTTC

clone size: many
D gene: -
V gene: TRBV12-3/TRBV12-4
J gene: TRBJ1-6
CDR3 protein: CASSQWGNSPLHF
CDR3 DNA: TGTGCCAGCAGCCAATGGGGGAATTCACCCCTCCACTTT

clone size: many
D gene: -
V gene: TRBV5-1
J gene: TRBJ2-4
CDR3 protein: CASSSAGAKNIQYF
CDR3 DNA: TGCGCCAGCAGCTCGGCGGGTGCCAAAAACATTCAGTACTTC

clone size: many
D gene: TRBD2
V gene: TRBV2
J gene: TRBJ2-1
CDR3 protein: CASRGLAQSSYNEQFF
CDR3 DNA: TGTGCCAGCAGGGGACTAGCCCAGAGCTCCTACAATGAGCAGTTCTTC

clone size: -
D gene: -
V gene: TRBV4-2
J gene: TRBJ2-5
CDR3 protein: CASSQQGYLQETQYF
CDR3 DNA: TGTGCCAGCAGCCAACAGGGCTACCTGCAAGAGACCCAGTACTTC

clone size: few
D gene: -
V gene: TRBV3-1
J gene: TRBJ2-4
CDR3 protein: CASSYSWGGENIQYF
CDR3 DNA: TGTGCCAGCAGCTACTCTTGGGGAGGAGAAAACATTCAGTACTTC

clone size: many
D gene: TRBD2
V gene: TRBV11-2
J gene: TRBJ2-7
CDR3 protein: CASRRPGLAGRSSYEQYF
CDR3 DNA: TGTGCCAGCAGGAGACCCGGACTAGCGGGACGATCGTCCTACGAGCAGTACTTC

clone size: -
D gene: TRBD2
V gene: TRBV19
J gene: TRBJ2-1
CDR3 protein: CASRVAGGPNEQFF
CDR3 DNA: TGTGCCAGTAGAGTAGCGGGAGGGCCCAATGAGCAGTTCTTC

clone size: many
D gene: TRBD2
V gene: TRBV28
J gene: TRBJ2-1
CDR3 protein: CASSTQAGGPGDEQFF
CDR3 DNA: TGTGCCAGCAGTACACAAGCGGGAGGGCCAGGGGATGAGCAGTTCTTC

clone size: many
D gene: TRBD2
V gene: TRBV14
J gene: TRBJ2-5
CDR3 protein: CASSPSGRETQYF
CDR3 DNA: TGTGCCAGCAGCCCTAGCGGGAGAGAGACCCAGTACTTC

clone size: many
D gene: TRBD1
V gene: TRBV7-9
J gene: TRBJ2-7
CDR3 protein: CASSSTGGNLEQYF
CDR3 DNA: TGTGCCAGCAGCTCGACAGGGGGCAACCTCGAGCAGTACTTC